A single sample is the source of the 6 T cell receptor beta chains below, sequenced in a study of cytomegalovirus exposure and HLA in healthy donors. The primer mix had 60 Vbeta and 13 Jbeta primers. Some clones are missing from TCRdb's copy, which holds only in-frame ones; the method was immunoSEQ multiplex PCR. Counted here are approximately 150,000 clones, more than 70% occurring once; the ten biggest clones make up approximately 10%. The sample was PBMCs. The receptors were sampled from a man younger than 35 in good health and CMV-seropositive.

The chain employs TRBV18 and TRBJ1-1; no definite D call. V lost 5 bases, J lost 1 base, and 8 bases lay in between. CDR1 is KGHSH, CDR2 LQKENI, per germline. The CDR3 has 13 residues. CDR3 in amino acids: CASSMGRNTEAFF. CDR3 coding DNA: TGTGCCAGCTCAATGGGGAGGAACACTGAAGCTTTCTTT. Variable domain in full (rest from reference TRBV18 and TRBJ1-1): NAGVMQNPRHLVRRRGQEARLRCSPMKGHSHVYWYRQLPEEGLKFMVYLQKENIIDESGMPKERFSAEFPKEGPSILRIQQVVRGDSAAYFCASSMGRNTEAFFGQGTRLTVV.

This sequence joins TRBV30 and TRBJ1-3, with 8 bases that match TRBD1. This CDR3 has 14 amino acids. Trimming removed 3 bases from V and 4 bases from J; junction bases left unmatched: 5. Germline lookup yields CDR1 GTSNPN and CDR2 SVGIG (reference sequence). The CDR3 sequence: CAWRTGVGGNTIYF. The CDR3 bases are TGTGCCTGGAGGACAGGGGTGGGAGGAAACACCATATATTTT. Full variable domain (missing parts from reference TRBV30 and TRBJ1-3): SQTIHQWPATLVQPVGSPLSLECTVEGTSNPNLYWYRQAAGRGLQLLFYSVGIGQISSEVPQNLSASRPQDRQFILSSKKLLLSDSGFYLCAWRTGVGGNTIYFGEGSWLTVV.

The chain uses TRBV9 and TRBJ2-1; D might be TRBD2 (5 bases). CDR1 is SGDLS, CDR2 YYNGEE, per germline. Trimming cost V 0 bases and J 6 bases, with 13 bases left between them. CDR3 size: 15 residues. The CDR3: CASSVAPLASNEQFF. In DNA, the CDR3 is TGTGCCAGCAGCGTAGCTCCCCTAGCTTCCAATGAGCAGTTCTTC.

The table lists this clone with a few counts. The chain employs TRBV11-2 and TRBJ2-1; 8 bases align to TRBD2. This CDR3 comprises 16 residues. The germline CDR1 and CDR2 sequences are SGHAT and FQNNGV. V was clipped by 1 base and J by 7 bases; unmatched bases: 9. For the CDR3, the DNA is TGTGCCAGCAGCTTAGTCCCGGGAGGGATTAGAAATGAGCAGTTCTTC. Protein sequence: CASSLVPGGIRNEQFF.

The rearrangement links TRBV27 to TRBJ2-1; perhaps TRBD2 as D (6 bases). The ends were cut back, 5 bases at V and 4 bases at J, with 12 bases in the middle. Per germline, CDR1 MNHEY and CDR2 SMNVEV (reference sequence). This CDR3 region has 14 residues. CDR3 sequence reads: CASSDGGTYNEQFF. The CDR3 DNA follows: TGTGCCAGCAGTGACGGGGGAACGTACAATGAGCAGTTCTTC.

This clone was picked up a small number of times. CDR3 nucleotides: TGTGCCAGCAGCTTAAGCGACAGTCGCTACGAGCAGTACTTC. Protein: CASSLSDSRYEQYF. This sequence joins TRBV7-2 and TRBJ2-7; a possible D gene is TRBD1 (5 bases). Germline CDR1 and CDR2: SGHTA and FQGNSA. With 2 bases removed from V and 3 bases from J, the gap between germline ends came to 11 bases. This CDR3 spans 14 amino acids. Based on the CDR3 plus reference TRBV7-2 and TRBJ2-7, the full variable domain is GAGVSQSPSNKVTEKGKDVELRCDPISGHTALYWYRQSLGQGLEFLIYFQGNSAPDKSGLPSDRFSAERTGGSVSTLTIQRTQQEDSAVYLCASSLSDSRYEQYFGPGTRLTVT.